The 24 T cell receptor beta chains below were found in one sample sequenced in a study of cytomegalovirus exposure and HLA in healthy donors (dated by TCRdb to about 2017). Library method: the immunoSEQ multiplex PCR assay. TCRdb retrieved this table from immuneACCESS and kept in-frame rearrangements only. Not all clones are present; in checked studies, unresolved V genes account for under half, and no reason is known for the remainder. This sample holds approximately 60,000 clones; roughly 94% were observed only once. Roughly 1.3% of the sample lies in the top ten. Sequencing used PBMCs. The receptors stem from a woman in her late teens or twenties in good health and CMV-seronegative.

As DNA, the CDR3 is TGTGCCAGCAGTGAATCAGGACAGGGGATACCAGATACGCAGTATTTT. This encodes CASSESGQGIPDTQYF. The chain couples TRBV6-1 to TRBJ2-3, with 9 bases identical to TRBD1. V lost 2 bases to trimming and J lost 4 bases; unmatched junction nucleotides: 7. Germline assignment: CDR1 MNHNS and CDR2 SASEGT. There are 16 residues in the CDR3.

The chain combines TRBV18 with TRBJ2-2; 7 bases are shared with TRBD1. The V and J ends lost 4 bases and 3 bases, in that order; junction bases with no gene match: 5. The germline gives CDR1 KGHSH, CDR2 LQKENI. CDR3 length equals 15 residues. CDR3 residues: CASSQGAEDTGELFF. In DNA form, the CDR3 reads TGTGCCAGCTCACAGGGGGCTGAGGACACCGGGGAGCTGTTTTTT.

This clone has ten or more counts. The chain recombines TRBV9 with TRBJ1-6, with D perhaps matching TRBD1 (5 bases). Trimming removed 0 bases from V and 8 bases from J, with 6 bases in between. CDR3 length equals 13 residues. Germline V gene lookup returns CDR1 SGDLS and CDR2 YYNGEE. CDR3 nucleotides: TGTGCCAGCAGCGTAGCGGGGGATTCACCCCTCCACTTT. Residues: CASSVAGDSPLHF.

V is TRBV27 and J is TRBJ2-4, with a weak D call TRBD2 (5 bases). The CDR3 length is 14 residues. The germline CDR1 and CDR2 sequences are MNHEY and SMNVEV (reference sequence). V shed 4 bases and J shed 1 base, with 8 bases lying between them. CDR3 sequence reads: CASSYRGAKNIQYF. The CDR3 DNA reads as TGTGCCAGCAGTTATCGAGGGGCCAAAAACATTCAGTACTTC.

The V call is TRBV2, the J call TRBJ2-2; maybe TRBD1 (5 bases). Germline V gives CDR1 SNHLY, CDR2 FYNNEI. This CDR3 region has 14 residues. V lost 4 bases and J lost 1, with 7 bases in between. The CDR3 region has the DNA TGTGCCAGCAGTGGGGGCCGGAACACCGGGGAGCTGTTTTTT. It is translated as CASSGGRNTGELFF.

This clone has just a few counts. The chain joins TRBV15 to TRBJ2-5, with D tentatively TRBD2 (5 bases). Trimming stripped 5 bases from V and 5 bases from J, with 9 bases between. CDR1 is LNHNV, CDR2 YYDKDF, per germline (reference sequence). The CDR3 covers 12 residues. The CDR3 region is CATSGLAETQYF. The CDR3 DNA follows: TGTGCCACCAGCGGACTGGCGGAGACCCAGTACTTC.

V usage is TRBV29-1 and J usage is TRBJ2-2; a possible D gene is TRBD1 (7 bases). CDR3 length: 14 amino acids. The V end lost 4 bases, the J end lost 3 bases, and 12 bases lay between the germline ends. Germline CDR1 is SQVTM and CDR2 is ANQGSEA. CDR3 bases: TGCAGCGTTGGGACAGGCGGGGACACCGGGGAGCTGTTTTTT. Translated: CSVGTGGDTGELFF.

The chain carries TRBV4-1 and TRBJ2-2; 8 nucleotides agree with TRBD1. Per germline, CDR1 MGHRA and CDR2 YSYEKL. The CDR3 has 15 residues. With V trimmed by 4 bases and J by 5 bases, 6 bases remained unmatched. CDR3 protein: CASSPGQGPTGELFF. CDR3 in DNA: TGCGCCAGCAGCCCAGGACAGGGACCAACCGGGGAGCTGTTTTTT.

The chain uses TRBV29-1 and TRBJ2-3; TRBD2 aligns across 7 bases. CDR1 is SQVTM, CDR2 ANQGSEA, per germline. Germline trimming cut 1 base from V and 6 bases from J; bases unmatched to any gene: 4. The CDR3 loop spans 13 amino acids. In DNA form, the CDR3 reads TGCAGCGTTGAAGCGGGGGGAGATGATACGCAGTATTTT. Translated: CSVEAGGDDTQYF.

The chain combines TRBV5-4 with TRBJ2-1; D remains ambiguous. V lost 3 bases to trimming and J lost 6 bases, with 16 bases between them. The CDR3 covers 15 residues. The germline CDR1 and CDR2 sequences are SGHNT and YYREEE (reference sequence). CDR3 sequence reads: CASSSGAPRSNEQFF. Written as DNA, the CDR3 is TGTGCCAGCAGCTCAGGCGCCCCCAGATCCAATGAGCAGTTCTTC.

The chain uses TRBV27 and TRBJ2-6, with 7 bases identical to TRBD1. The CDR3 length is 18 residues. The ends lost 1 base at V and 4 bases at J; junction bases unmatched: 10. Germline-derived CDR1 and CDR2 are MNHEY and SMNVEV (reference sequence). The CDR3 nucleotides read TGTGCCAGCAGTTTATACGGGACAGACCCTGCGGGGGCCAACGTCCTGACTTTC. Translated, it gives CASSLYGTDPAGANVLTF.

The chain employs TRBV7-3 and TRBJ2-2; 7 positions match TRBD2. Trimming at V came to 5 bases and at J to 7 bases, leaving 7 bases not matched to a gene. The length of the CDR3 is 14 residues. Per the germline V gene, CDR1 is SGHTA and CDR2 is FQGTGA. The CDR3 reads CASSPGRGGGELFF. CDR3 coding DNA: TGTGCCAGCAGCCCGGGGAGGGGTGGCGGGGAGCTGTTTTTT.

The rearrangement uses TRBV9 and TRBJ2-5; possibly TRBD2 for D (6 bases). CDR1 is SGDLS, CDR2 YYNGEE, per germline. Trimming took 3 bases from V and 2 from J, leaving 14 bases between them. CDR3 length equals 15 residues. CDR3 region: CASSEEPSAQETQYF. DNA for the CDR3: TGTGCCAGCAGCGAGGAACCTAGCGCGCAAGAGACCCAGTACTTC.

This clone showed up just once. The chain joins TRBV5-1 to TRBJ1-5; 8 nucleotides agree with TRBD1. Germline V gene lookup returns CDR1 SGHRS and CDR2 YFSETQ. V lost 3 bases, J lost 6 bases, and 11 bases stayed unmatched. The length of the CDR3 is 16 residues. CDR3 sequence reads: CASSSRGHQSCQPQHF. The CDR3 DNA follows: TGCGCCAGCAGCTCCAGGGGGCATCAAAGTTGTCAGCCCCAGCATTTT.

This sequence joins TRBV4-1 and TRBJ2-7; D gene uncertain. V dropped 2 bases and J dropped 3 bases, with 8 bases sitting between them. This CDR3 spans 13 amino acids. The germline V gene encodes CDR1 MGHRA and CDR2 YSYEKL. The CDR3 region is CASSQLQDYEQYF. CDR3 DNA sequence: TGCGCCAGCAGCCAACTCCAGGACTACGAGCAGTACTTC.

The chain joins TRBV4-3 to TRBJ1-2; 8 nucleotides match TRBD1. The CDR3 runs to 16 residues. Germline V gene data show CDR1 as LGHNA and CDR2 as YSLEER. J was trimmed by 5 bases and V by 1 base; bases with no gene match: 9. In DNA, the CDR3 is TGCGCCAGCAGCCAAGGACAGGGGATTGTTGCATATGGCTACACCTTC. Encoded protein: CASSQGQGIVAYGYTF.

This chain connects TRBV28 to TRBJ2-6, with D perhaps TRBD1 (6 bases). The CDR3 covers 18 residues. V dropped 7 bases and J dropped 1 base, with 20 bases sitting between them. Looked up from germline, CDR1 is MDHEN and CDR2 is SYDVKM. In DNA form, the CDR3 reads TGTGCCAGCAACCCCCTCGGGACATCGGTGTCTGGGGCCAACGTCCTGACTTTC. Amino acid sequence: CASNPLGTSVSGANVLTF.

The J gene is TRBJ1-3, the V gene TRBV19, with a weak D call TRBD1 (5 bases). Trimming cost V 3 bases and J 0 bases, with 15 bases left between them. The CDR3 is made up of 17 amino acids. In germline, CDR1 is LNHDA, CDR2 SQIVND (reference sequence). The CDR3 is CASSIGTRGSSGNTIYF. The CDR3 bases are TGTGCCAGTAGTATCGGGACTCGGGGATCCTCTGGAAACACCATATATTTT.

This rearrangement joins TRBV11-2 to TRBJ2-1; tentative D call: TRBD2 (5 bases). The CDR3 consists of 15 residues. Trimming pared 5 bases from V and 5 bases from J, leaving 16 bases between. Germline CDR1 is SGHAT and CDR2 is FQNNGV. This CDR3 is CASSLPEVGDNEQFF. CDR3 nucleotides: TGTGCCAGCAGCCTCCCGGAGGTTGGGGACAATGAGCAGTTCTTC.

The V and J genes are TRBV7-2 and TRBJ2-3, with D uncertain. The CDR3 contains 12 residues. Trimming pared 3 bases from V and 3 bases from J, leaving 4 bases between. Germline CDR1 reads SGHTA; CDR2 reads FQGNSA. The CDR3 is CASSLRTDTQYF. As DNA, the CDR3 is TGTGCCAGCAGCTTGCGAACAGATACGCAGTATTTT.

This sequence joins TRBV28 and TRBJ2-4; 8 bases line up with TRBD2. CDR3 length: 18 residues. From germline, CDR1 is MDHEN and CDR2 SYDVKM. The V gene end was trimmed by 6 bases and the J gene end by 5 bases; junction bases not matched to a gene: 18. In nucleotides, the CDR3 is TGTGCCAGCAGAACGTTGCTCCAGCGGGAGAGTAGGGAAAACATTCAGTACTTC. It specifies CASRTLLQRESRENIQYF.

This chain joins TRBV7-9 and TRBJ2-3; a weak D match, TRBD2 (6 bases). This CDR3 comprises 14 residues. V was cut by 5 bases and J by 5 bases, with 14 bases left in between. The germline gives CDR1 SEHNR, CDR2 FQNEAQ (reference sequence). This CDR3 is CASSRAGYGDTQYF. DNA of the CDR3: TGTGCCAGCAGCCGAGCGGGCTACGGAGATACGCAGTATTTT. Drawing the rest from reference TRBV7-9 and TRBJ2-3, the complete variable domain is DTGVSQNPRHKITKRGQNVTFRCDPISEHNRLYWYRQTLGQGPEFLTYFQNEAQLEKSRLLSDRFSAERPKGSFSTLEIQRTEQGDSAMYLCASSRAGYGDTQYFGPGTRLTVL.

The chain has TRBV28 and TRBJ2-7, with D maybe TRBD2 (5 bases). The CDR3 sequence is 13 residues long. The germline V and J ends were trimmed by 6 bases and 2 bases, with 11 bases remaining between them. CDR1 and CDR2 (germline): MDHEN, SYDVKM. DNA of the CDR3: TGTGCCAGCAGAAGAGGGCTGACCTACGAGCAGTACTTC. As protein: CASRRGLTYEQYF. The variable domain in full, with the rest retrieved from reference TRBV28 and TRBJ2-7, is DVKVTQSSRYLVKRTGEKVFLECVQDMDHENMFWYRQDPGLGLRLIYFSYDVKMKEKGDIPEGYSVSREKKERFSLILESASTNQTSMYLCASRRGLTYEQYFGPGTRLTVT.

V gene TRBV5-1 combines with J gene TRBJ2-1, with 9 nucleotides matching TRBD2. V shed 4 bases and J 6 bases; nucleotides not matched to a gene: 8. Germline V lookup: CDR1 SGHRS, CDR2 YFSETQ. CDR3 size: 15 residues. CDR3 in DNA: TGCGCCAGCAGCACGGTAGCGGGAGTCGGCAATGAGCAGTTCTTC. The encoded protein is CASSTVAGVGNEQFF.